These 10 T cell receptor beta chains were all obtained from the same sample, sequenced in a study of long-term antiretroviral therapy in people with HIV. The authors ran the immunoSEQ assay, v3.0, at survey level. Measured with immunoSEQ multiplex PCR; TCRdb has only the in-frame clones, and not every one. Here the sample spans 30,000 or so clones, about nine tenths being singletons. Sequencing was performed on unsorted PBMCs, taken 5 to 5.5 years after starting antiretroviral therapy. The source is a woman aged 40 to 50 with HIV.

The rearrangement links TRBV7-2 to TRBJ1-6, with D possibly matching TRBD1 (5 bases). The germline V gene has CDR1 SGHTA and CDR2 FQGNSA. The ends were cut back, 1 base at V and 7 bases at J, with 11 bases in the middle. This CDR3 has 15 residues. The CDR3 DNA follows: TGTGCCAGCAGCTTAGATTCCCGGGGGAATTCACCCCTCCACTTT. Its translation: CASSLDSRGNSPLHF.

This chain uses TRBV6-5 with TRBJ2-3; weak D call: TRBD2 (6 bases). The V and J ends lost 7 bases and 6 bases respectively, with 14 bases between them. The CDR3 sequence is 13 residues long. Per the germline V gene, CDR1 is MNHEY and CDR2 is SVGAGI. The CDR3 DNA sequence: TGTGCCAGCACCCCACTAGGAGGGGATACGCAGTATTTT. Its protein is CASTPLGGDTQYF.

The chain employs TRBV11-1 and TRBJ2-1, with TRBD2 matching 11 bases. The germline CDR1 and CDR2 sequences are SGHAT and FQDESV (reference sequence). V dropped 8 bases and J dropped 7; count of bases not matched to a gene: 10. The CDR3 has 15 amino acids. The CDR3 region has the DNA TGTGCCAGCTCGGGGAGGCTAGCGGGAGGAAATGAGCAGTTCTTC. This encodes CASSGRLAGGNEQFF.

The genes are TRBV6-5 and TRBJ2-5; 9 bases fit TRBD1. The CDR3 is made up of 13 amino acids. CDR1 is MNHEY, CDR2 SVGAGI, per germline. Trimming took 7 bases from V and 7 from J; bases not matched to a gene: 7. The chain's CDR3 is CASTGQGRMTQYF. As DNA, the CDR3 is TGTGCCAGCACCGGACAGGGGAGGATGACCCAGTACTTC.

The V call is TRBV7-2, the J call TRBJ2-5, with D possibly being TRBD2 (5 bases). This CDR3 is 14 amino acids long. Trimming pared 1 base from V and 2 bases from J, leaving 8 bases between. CDR1 is SGHTA and CDR2 is FQGNSA in the germline V gene. This CDR3 is CASSLDGLQETQYF. The CDR3 DNA is TGTGCCAGCAGCTTAGACGGACTGCAAGAGACCCAGTACTTC.

The CDR3 coding sequence is TGTGCCAGCAGCTTTTGGGAGACTTCGGGGCGGGATGGCTACACCTTC. Protein product: CASSFWETSGRDGYTF. The chain couples TRBV11-2 to TRBJ1-2; maybe TRBD1 (5 bases). The CDR3 has 16 residues. Between the trimmed V and J ends, which lost 3 bases and 6 bases, there was a span of 20 bases. Looked up from germline, CDR1 is SGHAT and CDR2 is FQNNGV.

The rearrangement joins TRBV18 to TRBJ1-5, with 11 bases aligning to TRBD1. J lost 6 bases, V lost 2 bases, and 0 bases had no gene match. Germline-derived CDR1 and CDR2 are KGHSH and LQKENI. There are 14 residues in the CDR3. CDR3 nucleotides: TGTGCCAGCTCACCAGGGACAGGGGGTCAGCCCCAGCATTTT. Protein product: CASSPGTGGQPQHF. The full variable domain, completed using reference TRBV18 and TRBJ1-5, is NAGVMQNPRHLVRRRGQEARLRCSPMKGHSHVYWYRQLPEEGLKFMVYLQKENIIDESGMPKERFSAEFPKEGPSILRIQQVVRGDSAAYFCASSPGTGGQPQHFGDGTRLSIL.

The chain carries TRBV7-2 and TRBJ1-1, with D uncertain. Germline lookup yields CDR1 SGHTA and CDR2 FQGNSA. V dropped 2 bases and J dropped 2 bases, with 9 bases sitting between them. The CDR3 extends over 14 amino acids. CDR3 in amino acids: CASSLSRDNTEAFF. CDR3 coding DNA: TGTGCCAGCAGCTTATCCCGGGATAACACTGAAGCTTTCTTT.

This chain connects TRBV25-1 to TRBJ2-5; tentatively, D is TRBD1 (6 bases). V lost 3 bases to trimming and J lost 1 base, with 12 bases between them. This CDR3 has 15 residues. Germline V gene lookup returns CDR1 MGHDK and CDR2 SYGVNS. The CDR3 region is CASSDIQTGQETQYF. The CDR3 region has the DNA TGTGCCAGCAGTGATATACAGACAGGCCAAGAGACCCAGTACTTC.

The chain has TRBV2 and TRBJ1-1, with 9 bases lining up with TRBD1. The V and J ends lost 5 bases and 3 bases, in that order; junction bases with no gene match: 4. This CDR3 has 14 amino acids. Germline values: CDR1 SNHLY, CDR2 FYNNEI. The CDR3 is CASSSTGGDTEAFF. As DNA, the CDR3 is TGTGCCAGCAGTTCGACAGGGGGGGACACTGAAGCTTTCTTT.